This T cell receptor (beta chain) was observed in a study of blood T cells in healthy people across ages. Study-level findings and limits: Diversity was estimated from one million T cells, and these estimates were considered underestimates.

The authors ran a second PCR of 7 to 11 cycles using a sample-barcoded 5' primer and a J-beta primer mix. TCRdb independently ran MiXCR on the 5' RACE reads; one entry per CDR3 protein. The table lists under 1,100,000 distinct CDR3 sequences, about 23% of them singletons. This clonotype was observed a few times. Its target is unknown. The CDR3 runs to 12 residues. The V and J ends lost 5 bases and 10 bases respectively, with 14 bases between them. These data also featured in a second study, about T cells of mothers and their children. Per that paper: Added by the second PCR's M1S primer were sample barcodes and 2-4 random nucleotides. Compared with unrelated pairs, related mother-child pairs had slightly higher, non-significant overlap.

The chain employs TRBV12-3 or TRBV12-4 and TRBJ1-1; TRBD1 is a possible D gene (6 bases). The sequence derives from a girl aged 2-10 years in good health. The sequenced sample was blood. In nucleotides, the CDR3 is TGTGCCAGCAGTGCCAGGGGTGGGGTAGCTTTCTTT. It codes for CASSARGGVAFF.